This T cell receptor (beta chain) was captured by sequencing in a study of T cell changes during pregnancy in multiple sclerosis. Germline CDR1 reads LGHNA; CDR2 reads YSLEER. J gave up 4 bases and V 0 bases, and 3 bases lay outside the gene matches. This CDR3 contains 16 residues. TCRdb's table, derived via immunoSEQ multiplex PCR, lists solely in-frame clones and lacks some. In the table there are 20,000 to 25,000 clones, 75% to 90% of which are singletons. This clone was counted a single time. The receptor comes from a female donor with multiple sclerosis, enrolled in a pregnancy study. The sample in question was CD8+ T cells from peripheral blood mononuclear cells, obtained in the first trimester of pregnancy. The chain employs TRBV4-3 and TRBJ2-1; 10 positions agree with TRBD2. The CDR3 loop is CASSQDGAGGYNEQFF. In DNA form, the CDR3 reads TGCGCCAGCAGCCAAGATGGAGCGGGAGGGTACAATGAGCAGTTCTTC.